This T cell receptor (beta chain) was profiled in a study of blood T cell repertoires in COVID-19. Measured with immunoSEQ multiplex PCR; TCRdb has only the in-frame clones, and not every one. The sample records tens of thousands of clones, about 92% being singletons. Germline values: CDR1 LGHDT, CDR2 YNNKEL (reference sequence). Trimming shortened V by 2 bases and J by 6 bases, and 14 bases separated the two germline ends. There are 15 residues in the CDR3. This TCR derives from a human donor in a cohort sampled during active COVID-19. V gene TRBV3-1 (or the pseudogene TRBV3-2) combines with J gene TRBJ1-5; TRBD1 is a possible D gene (5 bases). What was sequenced was peripheral blood. The CDR3 nucleotides are TGTGCCAGCAGCCAAAAAACGGGGGGTGGTCAGCCCCAGCATTTT. This sequence encodes CASSQKTGGGQPQHF.